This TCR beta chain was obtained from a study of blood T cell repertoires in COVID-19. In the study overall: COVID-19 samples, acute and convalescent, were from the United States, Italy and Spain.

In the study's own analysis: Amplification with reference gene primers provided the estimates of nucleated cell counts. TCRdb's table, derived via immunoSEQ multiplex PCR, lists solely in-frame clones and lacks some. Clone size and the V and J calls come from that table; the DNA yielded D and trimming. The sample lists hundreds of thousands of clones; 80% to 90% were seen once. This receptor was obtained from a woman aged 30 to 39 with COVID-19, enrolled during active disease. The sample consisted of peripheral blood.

The CDR3 nucleotides read TGTGCCAGCAGTAATCCGGGACAGGAAGCTTTCTTT. It encodes CASSNPGQEAFF. V gene TRBV6-5 combines with J gene TRBJ1-1; 7 bases map to TRBD1. The J segment lost 8 bases and the V segment lost 5 bases, leaving 5 bases of the junction unmatched. Germline V lookup: CDR1 MNHEY, CDR2 SVGAGI. The CDR3 spans 12 residues.